This T cell receptor (beta chain) was recorded in a study of identical twins (TCRdb year 2016). As for the study more broadly: TCR alpha and beta repertoires from monozygotic twins, unrelated adults of various ages and cord blood were deep-sequenced to test whether fetal clonotypes persist. To rule out contamination, replicate twin experiments were performed at different times with different library preparation protocols. The full study reports these points: Conclusions relied on cross-sectional statistical analysis, since the same donors could not be followed over many years. Compared with coincidental sharing between unrelated individuals, an excess of low generation-probability sequences was observed among out-of-frame TCR alpha sequences shared between twins. A weaker excess of twin sharing was found in beta out-of-frame sequences because the signal-to-noise ratio was lowered by fewer shared sequences. Abundant cord blood beta clonotypes carried fewer insertions; young adult naive repertoires showed a weaker similar trend, while memory repertoires showed none. Invariant T cells such as MAIT and iNKT could partly confound zero-insertion analyses, though diverse VJ usage argued against this for most clonotypes. Recombination models systematically underestimated out-of-frame TCR alpha sharing in monozygotic twins but agreed with sharing between unrelated individuals.

This clonotype came up a few times. The clone's antigen remains unknown. No per-base quality is available; no much larger clone lies one base away. All donors were healthy Caucasians. The twin cohort consisted of three pairs of female monozygotic twins, all aged roughly 18 to 29 years. Positive isolation kits from Invitrogen were used to isolate the CD4+ and CD8+ T cell populations. Library preparation used 5' RACE. TCRdb lists the instrument as Illumina HiSeq 2000. Template switching introduced a universal primer binding site; the final cDNA contained a unique molecular identifier, enabling accurate counting of TCR cDNA molecules. Specific primers in the conserved constant-segment region were used to synthesize first-strand cDNA for TCR alpha and beta chains. To control for contamination, each cDNA library was double barcoded with a SMART-Mk sample barcode plus Illumina barcodes. TruSeq adapter sequences along with Illumina sample barcodes were introduced in two successive PCR steps. TCR alpha and beta cDNA libraries were sequenced on the Illumina HiSeq platform with custom primers. The original methods were these. MiGEC was used to process raw reads and extract unique molecular identifiers, and MiXCR was used to find CDR3 positions. Recombination models were inferred per individual with the repgenHMM and IGoR tools using an EM algorithm. The tcR package in R was used for shared clonotype analysis, with sharing normalized by the product of cloneset sizes. To study raw recombination without the effects of thymic and clonal selection, out-of-frame nonproductive sequences were analyzed. Using fastp at Q25 and MiXCR, TCRdb reprocessed the public reads and kept productive beta chains. Rows merge per CDR3 protein into single entries with the most common DNA and genes. The V and J calls reflect TCRdb's pipeline rather than the authors' work. This sample lists about 530,000 distinct CDR3 sequences; approximately 20% were detected once. Together, the top ten hold approximately 0.52% of the sample.

CDR1 and CDR2 (SEHNR, FQNEAQ) derive from the germline V gene (reference sequence). The germline V and J ends show losses of 9 bases and 2 bases respectively, and no gene match explains 3 bases of the junction. Reading from cysteine to phenylalanine, the CDR3 counts 13 amino acids. Only the CDR3 DNA stays, 39 bases, in frame from base 1. These data are also associated with another study on yellow fever vaccine responses in identical twins. Reported in the second study: According to the authors, the vaccine-induced T cell response in identical twins seemed to be partly convergent and partly specific to each individual. In identical twins, the study followed T cell clones that responded to the vaccine with precision.

The sample comprised CD4+ T cells sorted from blood. The clonotype comes from a woman younger than 30 in good health. The rearrangement joined TRBV7-9 to TRBJ2-5; TRBD2 fits 10 bases in the junction. The DNA sequence is TGTGCCAGTAGCGGGAGGAAGCAAGAGACCCAGTACTTC. Translated, it reads CASSGRKQETQYF.